What follows is one T cell receptor (beta chain) and its context. The assay was immunoSEQ multiplex PCR, and TCRdb's table has in-frame clones only and misses some. The sample includes roughly 18,000 clones, roughly nine tenths seen only once; the top ten take approximately 13%. The sample originates from a study of blood T cell repertoires in COVID-19. Study at large: Samples representing acute and convalescent COVID-19 were sourced from the United States, Italy and Spain. The cDNA or gDNA used as material had been derived from T cells, B-cell-depleted T cells, or PBMCs.

The CDR3 consists of 13 residues. The germline V and J ends were trimmed by 4 bases and 5 bases, with 11 bases remaining between them. Germline-derived CDR1 and CDR2 are ENHRY and SYGVKD. The sequencing sample was made of peripheral blood. The J gene is TRBJ1-2, the V gene TRBV10-3; D possibly corresponds to TRBD1 (6 bases). The TCR originated in a man between 60 and 75 years old with active COVID-19. This CDR3 is CAISGQATYGYTF. The CDR3 DNA sequence: TGTGCCATCAGTGGACAGGCGACTTATGGCTACACCTTC.